The 3 T cell receptor beta chains in this list originate from one sample, sequenced in a study of cytotoxic CD8 clonotypes in ibrutinib-treated CLL (TCRdb year 2021). The library was prepared using the immunoSEQ multiplex PCR assay. The table was pulled from immuneACCESS by TCRdb, which kept in-frame rearrangements only. Such tables lose some clones; where checked, under half of the loss comes from unresolved V genes, and the rest has no known cause. This sample holds 26,000 or so clones; 62% were observed only once. The ten largest account for roughly 15% of the sample. The source was PBMCs, collected before ibrutinib treatment. The receptors here all came from a human donor with chronic lymphocytic leukemia.

This chain joins TRBV6-1 and TRBJ1-2; 9 bases fit TRBD1. Trimming cost V 2 bases and J 4 bases; bases outside gene matches: 5. This CDR3 is 15 amino acids long. Germline V lookup: CDR1 MNHNS, CDR2 SASEGT. The CDR3 loop reads CASSENTGGAYGYTF. For the CDR3, the DNA is TGTGCCAGCAGTGAAAATACAGGGGGCGCCTATGGCTACACCTTC.

This chain connects TRBV5-8 to TRBJ1-2, with unresolved D. The CDR3 covers 14 residues. Germline V gene data show CDR1 as SGHTS and CDR2 as YDEGEE. Trimming left V 4 bases short and J 5 bases short, with 15 bases between. CDR3 amino acids: CASSRTGPSYGYTF. The CDR3 coding sequence is TGTGCCAGCAGCCGGACCGGACCGTCTTATGGCTACACCTTC.

This clone has only a few counts. This rearrangement joins TRBV18 to TRBJ2-5; no clear D gene. The ends were cut back, 2 bases at V and 4 bases at J, with 14 bases in the middle. The CDR3 runs 15 residues. CDR1 and CDR2 from the germline V gene are KGHSH and LQKENI. The CDR3 here is CASSPNSYKGETQYF. The CDR3 DNA reads as TGTGCCAGCTCACCAAACAGTTATAAAGGAGAGACCCAGTACTTC.